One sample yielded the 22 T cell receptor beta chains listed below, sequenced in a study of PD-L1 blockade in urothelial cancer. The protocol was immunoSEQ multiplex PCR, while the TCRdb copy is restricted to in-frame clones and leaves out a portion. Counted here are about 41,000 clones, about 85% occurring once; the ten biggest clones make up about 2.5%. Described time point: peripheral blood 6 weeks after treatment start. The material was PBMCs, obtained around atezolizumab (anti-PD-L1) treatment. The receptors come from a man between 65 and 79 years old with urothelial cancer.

The CDR3 protein is CAISEQGIEQFF. In DNA, the CDR3 is TGTGCCATCAGTGAGCAGGGTATTGAGCAGTTCTTC. The chain is built from TRBV10-3 and TRBJ2-1, with D perhaps TRBD1 (5 bases). The V gene's germline CDR1 is ENHRY and CDR2 SYGVKD. The CDR3 sequence is 12 residues long. Trimming cost V 2 bases and J 9 bases, with 8 bases left between them.

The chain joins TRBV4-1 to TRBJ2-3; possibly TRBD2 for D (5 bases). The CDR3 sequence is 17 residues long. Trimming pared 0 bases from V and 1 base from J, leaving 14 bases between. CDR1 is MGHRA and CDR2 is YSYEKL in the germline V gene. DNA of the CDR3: TGCGCCAGCAGCCAAGAAATAGTGGGAGACGGCACAGATACGCAGTATTTT. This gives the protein CASSQEIVGDGTDTQYF.

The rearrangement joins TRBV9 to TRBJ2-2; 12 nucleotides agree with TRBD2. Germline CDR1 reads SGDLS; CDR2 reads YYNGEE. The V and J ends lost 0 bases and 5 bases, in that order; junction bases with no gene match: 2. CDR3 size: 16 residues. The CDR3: CASSVVLAGGTGELFF. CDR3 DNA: TGTGCCAGCAGCGTAGTCCTAGCGGGGGGGACCGGGGAGCTGTTTTTT.

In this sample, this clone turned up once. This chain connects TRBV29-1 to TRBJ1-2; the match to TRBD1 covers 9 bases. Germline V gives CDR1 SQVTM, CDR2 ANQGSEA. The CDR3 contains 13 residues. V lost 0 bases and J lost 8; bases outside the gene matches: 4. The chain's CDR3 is CSVEEGQGGGYTF. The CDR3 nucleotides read TGCAGCGTTGAAGAGGGACAGGGAGGGGGCTACACCTTC.

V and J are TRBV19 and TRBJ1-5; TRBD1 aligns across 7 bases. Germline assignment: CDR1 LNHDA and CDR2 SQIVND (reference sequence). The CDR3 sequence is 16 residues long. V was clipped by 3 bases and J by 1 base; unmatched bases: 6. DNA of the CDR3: TGTGCCAGTAGTATTTCCCTGGACAGGAGCAATCAGCCCCAGCATTTT. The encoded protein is CASSISLDRSNQPQHF.

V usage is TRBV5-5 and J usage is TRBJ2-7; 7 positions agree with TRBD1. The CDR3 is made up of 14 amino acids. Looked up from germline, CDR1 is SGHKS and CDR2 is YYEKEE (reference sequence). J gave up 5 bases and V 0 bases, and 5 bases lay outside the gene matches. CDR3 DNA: TGTGCCAGCAGCTTGGGACAGGGTTCCCACGAGCAGTACTTC. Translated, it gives CASSLGQGSHEQYF.

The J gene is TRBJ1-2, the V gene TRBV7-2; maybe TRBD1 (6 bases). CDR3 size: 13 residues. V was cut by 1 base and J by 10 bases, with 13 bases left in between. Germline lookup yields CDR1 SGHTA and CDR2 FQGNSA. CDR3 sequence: CASSLESRTVYTF. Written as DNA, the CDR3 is TGTGCCAGCAGCTTAGAATCCCGGACAGTCTACACCTTC.

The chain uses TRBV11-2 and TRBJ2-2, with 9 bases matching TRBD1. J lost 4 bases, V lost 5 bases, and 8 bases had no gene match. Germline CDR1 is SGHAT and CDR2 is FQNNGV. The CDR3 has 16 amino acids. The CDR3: CASSPRGQGSTGELFF. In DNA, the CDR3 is TGTGCCAGCAGCCCCCGGGGACAGGGCTCCACCGGGGAGCTGTTTTTT.

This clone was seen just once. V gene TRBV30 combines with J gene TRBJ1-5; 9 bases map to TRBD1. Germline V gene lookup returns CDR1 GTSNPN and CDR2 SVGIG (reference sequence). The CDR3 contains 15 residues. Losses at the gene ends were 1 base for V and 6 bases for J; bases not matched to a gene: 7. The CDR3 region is CAWSDRGRWGQPQHF. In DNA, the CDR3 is TGTGCCTGGAGTGACAGGGGGCGCTGGGGTCAGCCCCAGCATTTT.

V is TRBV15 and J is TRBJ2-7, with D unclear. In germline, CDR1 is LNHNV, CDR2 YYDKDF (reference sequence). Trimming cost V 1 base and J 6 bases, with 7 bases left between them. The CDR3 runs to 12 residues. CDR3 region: CATSRVSGEQYF. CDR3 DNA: TGTGCCACCAGCAGAGTGTCAGGCGAGCAGTACTTC. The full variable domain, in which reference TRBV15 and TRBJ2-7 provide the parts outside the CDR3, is DAMVIQNPRYQVTQFGKPVTLSCSQTLNHNVMYWYQQKSSQAPKLLFHYYDKDFNNEADTPDNFQSRRPNTSFCFLDIRSPGLGDTAMYLCATSRVSGEQYFGPGTRLTVT.

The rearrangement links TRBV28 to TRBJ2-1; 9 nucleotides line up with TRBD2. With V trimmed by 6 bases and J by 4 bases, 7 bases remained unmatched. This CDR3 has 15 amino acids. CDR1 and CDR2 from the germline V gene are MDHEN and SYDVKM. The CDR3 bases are TGTGCCAGCAGCACAAGCGGGAGGCCTTACAATGAGCAGTTCTTC. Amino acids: CASSTSGRPYNEQFF.

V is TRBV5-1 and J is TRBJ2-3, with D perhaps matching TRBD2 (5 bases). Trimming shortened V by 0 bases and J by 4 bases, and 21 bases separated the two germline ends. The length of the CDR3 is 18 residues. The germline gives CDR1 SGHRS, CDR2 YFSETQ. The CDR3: CASSLGTGGPGVPDTQYF. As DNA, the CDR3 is TGCGCCAGCAGCTTGGGGACTGGCGGTCCCGGGGTCCCAGATACGCAGTATTTT.

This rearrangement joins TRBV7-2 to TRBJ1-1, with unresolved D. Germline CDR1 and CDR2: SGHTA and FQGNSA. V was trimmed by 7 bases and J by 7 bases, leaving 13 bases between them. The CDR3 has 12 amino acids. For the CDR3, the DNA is TGTGCCAGCACCCCTGTACTCGATGAAGCTTTCTTT. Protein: CASTPVLDEAFF.

In DNA form, the CDR3 reads TGTGCCAGCAGCTTGGATATGGGCAACACAGATACGCAGTATTTT. Encoded protein: CASSLDMGNTDTQYF. This rearrangement joins TRBV5-6 to TRBJ2-3, with unresolved D. Germline V lookup: CDR1 SGHDT, CDR2 YYEEEE. V shed 0 bases and J shed 2 bases, with 10 bases lying between them. This CDR3 comprises 15 residues.

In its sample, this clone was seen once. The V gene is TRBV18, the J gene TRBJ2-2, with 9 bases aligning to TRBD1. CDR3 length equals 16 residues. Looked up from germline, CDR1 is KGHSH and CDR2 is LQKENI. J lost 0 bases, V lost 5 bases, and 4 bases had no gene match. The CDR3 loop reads CASSMGQGTNTGELFF. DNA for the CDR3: TGTGCCAGCTCAATGGGACAGGGAACGAACACCGGGGAGCTGTTTTTT. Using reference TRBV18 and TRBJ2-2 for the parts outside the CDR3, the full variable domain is NAGVMQNPRHLVRRRGQEARLRCSPMKGHSHVYWYRQLPEEGLKFMVYLQKENIIDESGMPKERFSAEFPKEGPSILRIQQVVRGDSAAYFCASSMGQGTNTGELFFGEGSRLTVL.

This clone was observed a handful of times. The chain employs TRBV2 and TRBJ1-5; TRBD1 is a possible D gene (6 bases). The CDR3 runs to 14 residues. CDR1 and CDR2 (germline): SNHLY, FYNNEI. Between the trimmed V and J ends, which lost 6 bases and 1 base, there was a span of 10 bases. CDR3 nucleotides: TGTGCCAGCAGGACAGGTGCGAGCAATCAGCCCCAGCATTTT. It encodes CASRTGASNQPQHF.

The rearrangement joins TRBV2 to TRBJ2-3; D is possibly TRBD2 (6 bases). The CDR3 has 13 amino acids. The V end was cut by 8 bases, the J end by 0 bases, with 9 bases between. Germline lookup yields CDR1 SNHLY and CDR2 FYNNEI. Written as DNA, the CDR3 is TGTGCCAGCGTCAGCGGGAGCACAGATACGCAGTATTTT. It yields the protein CASVSGSTDTQYF.

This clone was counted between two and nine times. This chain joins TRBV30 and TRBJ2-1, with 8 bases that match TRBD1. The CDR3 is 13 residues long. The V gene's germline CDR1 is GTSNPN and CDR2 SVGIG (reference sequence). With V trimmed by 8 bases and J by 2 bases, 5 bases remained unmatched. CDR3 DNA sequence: TGTGCCACGGGGGACAGGACCTACAATGAGCAGTTCTTC. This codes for CATGDRTYNEQFF.

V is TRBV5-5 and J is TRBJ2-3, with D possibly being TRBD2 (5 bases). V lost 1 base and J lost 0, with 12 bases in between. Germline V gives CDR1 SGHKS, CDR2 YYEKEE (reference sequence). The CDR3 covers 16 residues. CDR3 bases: TGTGCCAGCAGCTTGCGGCTAGCCACGAGCACAGATACGCAGTATTTT. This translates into CASSLRLATSTDTQYF.

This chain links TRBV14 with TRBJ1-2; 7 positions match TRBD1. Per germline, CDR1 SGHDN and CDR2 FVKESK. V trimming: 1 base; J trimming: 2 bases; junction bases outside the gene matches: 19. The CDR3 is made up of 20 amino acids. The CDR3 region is CASSQVYIAETGWKNYGYTF. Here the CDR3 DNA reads TGTGCCAGCAGCCAAGTTTATATCGCGGAGACAGGGTGGAAAAACTATGGCTACACCTTC.

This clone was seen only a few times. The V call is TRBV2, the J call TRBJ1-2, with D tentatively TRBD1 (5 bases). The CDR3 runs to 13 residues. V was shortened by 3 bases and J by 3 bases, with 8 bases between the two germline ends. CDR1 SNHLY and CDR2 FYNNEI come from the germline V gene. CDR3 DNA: TGTGCCAGCAGTGAGGGGCCCGACTATGGCTACACCTTC. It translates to CASSEGPDYGYTF.

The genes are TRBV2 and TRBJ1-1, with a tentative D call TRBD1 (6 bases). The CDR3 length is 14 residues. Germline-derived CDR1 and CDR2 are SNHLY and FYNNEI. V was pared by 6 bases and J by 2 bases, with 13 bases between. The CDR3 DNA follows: TGTGCCAGCAGAGCCCAGGGGCCTAACACTGAAGCTTTCTTT. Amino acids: CASRAQGPNTEAFF.